Below, one T cell receptor beta chain is given with its context. Original processing methods: Counts of nucleated cells, estimated from reference gene primer amplification, were obtained. Here immunoSEQ multiplex PCR was the method, and the copy in TCRdb shows in-frame clones only, minus some. For V, J and clone size, that table is used; D and trimming come from the DNA. The sample holds around 310,000 clones; more than 80% are singletons and the top ten take approximately 7.5%. Enrolled during active infection, Seattle patients were then followed longitudinally. The entry originates in a study of blood T cell repertoires in COVID-19. V dropped 1 base and J dropped 2 bases, with 21 bases sitting between them. The length of the CDR3 is 19 residues. CDR1 is SGDLS and CDR2 is YYNGEE in the germline V gene.

Source material: peripheral blood. The rearrangement links TRBV9 to TRBJ2-2, with D perhaps matching TRBD2 (6 bases). This TCR was sampled from a woman aged 25-40 years with COVID-19, enrolled during active disease. The CDR3, as DNA: TGTGCCAGCAGCGTATTCTCGGGAGTGGATAGGTCAAACACCGGGGAGCTGTTTTTT. Amino acids: CASSVFSGVDRSNTGELFF.